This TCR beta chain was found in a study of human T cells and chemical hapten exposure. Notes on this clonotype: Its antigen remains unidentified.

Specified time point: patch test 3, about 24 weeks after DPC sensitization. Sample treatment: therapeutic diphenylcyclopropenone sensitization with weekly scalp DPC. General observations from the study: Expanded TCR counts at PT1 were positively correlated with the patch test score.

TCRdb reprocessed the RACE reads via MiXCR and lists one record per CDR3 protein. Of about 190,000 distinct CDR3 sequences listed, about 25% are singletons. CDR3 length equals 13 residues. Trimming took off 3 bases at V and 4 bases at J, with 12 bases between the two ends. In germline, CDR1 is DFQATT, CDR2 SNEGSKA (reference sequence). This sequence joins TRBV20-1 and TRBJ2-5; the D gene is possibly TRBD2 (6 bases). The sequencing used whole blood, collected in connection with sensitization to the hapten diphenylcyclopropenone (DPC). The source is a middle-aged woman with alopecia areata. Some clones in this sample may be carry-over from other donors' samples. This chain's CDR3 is CSARGMEGETQYF. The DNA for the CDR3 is TGCAGTGCTAGGGGGATGGAGGGAGAGACCCAGTACTTC.